This TCR beta chain was obtained from a study of cytomegalovirus exposure and HLA in healthy donors. Worth noting for this clone: The antigen is unknown.

Produced via immunoSEQ multiplex PCR; TCRdb's table is partial and in-frame only. This sample yields about 110,000 clones, of which roughly 90% are seen a single time; around 2.1% belongs to the top ten. The donors belonged to the approximately 120-subject validation cohort, separate from the approximately 700-subject first cohort. Study-wide results and limits: Per published reports, the classifier diagnosed cytomegalovirus status with high specificity and sensitivity. Investigators reported over 150 TCR beta chains as tied to cytomegalovirus. Across donors, most TCRs were seen rarely, yet some public ones were widespread.

Per the germline V gene, CDR1 is SNHLY and CDR2 is FYNNEI. V was cut by 4 bases and J by 8 bases, with 16 bases left in between. The CDR3 spans 14 residues. The chain recombines TRBV2 with TRBJ2-3; D may be TRBD2 (5 bases). What was sequenced was PBMCs. This clonotype originated in a woman between 18 and 30 years old in good health and CMV-seronegative. CDR3 amino acids: CASSGGQDLGTQYF. CDR3 nucleotide sequence: TGTGCCAGCAGTGGAGGCCAGGACTTGGGTACGCAGTATTTT.